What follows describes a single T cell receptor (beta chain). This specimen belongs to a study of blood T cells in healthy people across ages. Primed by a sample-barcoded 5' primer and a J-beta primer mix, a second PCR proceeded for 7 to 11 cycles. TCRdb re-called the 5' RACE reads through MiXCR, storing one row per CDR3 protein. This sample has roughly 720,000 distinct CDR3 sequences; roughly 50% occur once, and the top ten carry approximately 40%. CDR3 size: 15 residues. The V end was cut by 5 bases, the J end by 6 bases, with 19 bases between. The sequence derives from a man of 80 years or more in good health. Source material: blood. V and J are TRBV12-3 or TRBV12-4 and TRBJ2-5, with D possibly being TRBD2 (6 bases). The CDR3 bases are TGTGCCAGCAGTCCCCCCCGGGAGAGGGTACAGACCCAGTACTTC. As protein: CASSPPRERVQTQYF.